The TCR beta chain under discussion was sequenced for a study of T cell repertoires in cytomegalovirus infection. One entry per CDR3 protein results from TCRdb running MiXCR on the reads. The sample yields more than 250,000 distinct CDR3 sequences, approximately 13% seen once. The table lists this clonotype with a few counts. V lost 4 bases and J lost 6; bases outside the gene matches: 13. The CDR3 sequence is 15 residues long. Germline loops: CDR1 SGHRS, CDR2 YFSETQ. The source of this sequence is a human donor in good health (CMV status not recorded). Some clones in this sample may be carry-over from other donors' samples. V usage is TRBV5-1 and J usage is TRBJ2-7; 7 bases are shared with TRBD1. Sequencing input: PBMCs. DNA of the CDR3: TGCGCCAGCAGCGGGCCGGGACAGTACTCATCCGAGCAGTACTTC. Translated, it gives CASSGPGQYSSEQYF.